Following are 32 T cell receptor beta chains from one sample sequenced in a study of identical twins. TCRdb recomputed calls from the 5' RACE reads with MiXCR, one row per CDR3 protein. Of 500,000 to 650,000 distinct CDR3 sequences listed, about 22% were seen once; the top ten hold 0.48%. Another study also made use of these data, one on yellow fever vaccine responses in identical twins.

The sequenced sample consisted of CD4+ T cells sorted from blood. These receptors originate from a woman younger than 35 in good health.

CDR3 sequence reads: CSVTSTEAFF. In DNA, the CDR3 is TGCAGCGTCACCAGCACTGAAGCTTTCTTT. This rearrangement joins TRBV29-1 to TRBJ1-1; D gene ambiguous. CDR1 is SQVTM, CDR2 ANQGSEA, per germline. The V end was cut by 6 bases, the J end by 4 bases, with 6 bases between. CDR3 length equals 10 residues. The variable domain in full, completed from reference TRBV29-1 and TRBJ1-1, reads SAVISQKPSRDICQRGTSLTIQCQVDSQVTMMFWYRQQPGQSLTLIATANQGSEATYESGFVIDKFPISRPNLTFSTLTVSNMSPEDSSIYLCSVTSTEAFFGQGTRLTVV.

The CDR3 DNA reads TGTGCCAGTAAGGGACACCTGAACACTGAAGCTTTCTTT. This gives the protein CASKGHLNTEAFF. This rearrangement joins TRBV19 to TRBJ1-1, with D perhaps TRBD1 (6 bases). There are 13 residues in the CDR3. V dropped 7 bases and J dropped 0 bases, with 9 bases sitting between them. The V gene's germline CDR1 is LNHDA and CDR2 SQIVND (reference sequence).

The chain joins TRBV9 to TRBJ1-1, with TRBD1 matching 11 bases. With 1 base clipped from V and 4 bases from J, the junction kept 12 bases outside the gene matches. Germline V gene data show CDR1 as SGDLS and CDR2 as YYNGEE. The CDR3 runs 18 residues. CDR3 in DNA: TGTGCCAGCAGCGTAACGGGACAGGGGGAGAAGGTCCGCACTGAAGCTTTCTTT. Translation gives CASSVTGQGEKVRTEAFF. Based on the CDR3 plus reference TRBV9 and TRBJ1-1, the full variable domain is DSGVTQTPKHLITATGQRVTLRCSPRSGDLSVYWYQQSLDQGLQFLIQYYNGEERAKGNILERFSAQQFPDLHSELNLSSLELGDSALYFCASSVTGQGEKVRTEAFFGQGTRLTVV.

This clonotype came up a few times. The chain joins TRBV24-1 to TRBJ2-1, with 8 bases fitting TRBD2. Germline lookup yields CDR1 KGHDR and CDR2 SFDVKD. The CDR3 has 16 amino acids. The V and J ends lost 0 bases and 4 bases, in that order; junction bases with no gene match: 4. CDR3 in amino acids: CATSDLRAGGYNEQFF. Written as DNA, the CDR3 is TGTGCCACCAGTGATTTGCGGGCGGGGGGTTACAATGAGCAGTTCTTC.

This clonotype was seen ten or more times. The rearrangement uses TRBV10-3 and TRBJ2-1; perhaps TRBD1 as D (6 bases). CDR3 length: 12 residues. Trimming took off 11 bases at V and 1 base at J, with 9 bases between the two ends. Looked up from germline, CDR1 is ENHRY and CDR2 is SYGVKD. The CDR3 nucleotides are TGTGCCGGGGGACAATCCTACAATGAGCAGTTCTTC. Residues: CAGGQSYNEQFF.

The rearrangement uses TRBV9 and TRBJ1-1; D gene uncertain. The CDR3 spans 14 residues. In germline, CDR1 is SGDLS, CDR2 YYNGEE. Deletions cut 3 bases from V and 4 bases from J, with 13 bases between. CDR3 sequence reads: CASSARHLGTEAFF. The CDR3 DNA reads TGTGCCAGCAGCGCCCGACACTTGGGCACTGAAGCTTTCTTT.

The V gene is TRBV10-3, the J gene TRBJ1-1; 10 bases align to TRBD1. The length of the CDR3 is 15 residues. CDR1 and CDR2 from the germline V gene are ENHRY and SYGVKD. V was clipped by 5 bases and J by 2 bases; unmatched bases: 5. The CDR3 sequence is CAISKTGGDNTEAFF. The CDR3 bases are TGTGCCATCAGTAAGACAGGGGGCGATAACACTGAAGCTTTCTTT.

This chain links TRBV24-1 with TRBJ2-1; 7 positions match TRBD2. Germline V gene data show CDR1 as KGHDR and CDR2 as SFDVKD. The CDR3 has 15 residues. V shed 4 bases and J 8 bases; nucleotides not matched to a gene: 10. CDR3 sequence (DNA): TGTGCCACCAGTGACCCCGTTGGGGGGGGACATGAGCAGTTCTTC. It encodes CATSDPVGGGHEQFF.

The CDR3 sequence: CASNPDRGSYNEQFF. CDR3 sequence (DNA): TGTGCCAGCAATCCGGACAGGGGGTCCTACAATGAGCAGTTCTTC. The gene calls are TRBV25-1 and TRBJ2-1; 10 bases fit TRBD1. This CDR3 comprises 15 residues. V trimming: 7 bases; J trimming: 1 base; junction bases outside the gene matches: 4. Per the germline V gene, CDR1 is MGHDK and CDR2 is SYGVNS.

This rearrangement joins TRBV12-3 or TRBV12-4 to TRBJ1-6; D call uncertain. The V end lost 3 bases, the J end lost 7 bases, and 10 bases lay between the germline ends. This CDR3 region has 14 residues. CDR3 DNA sequence: TGTGCCAGCAGTTTGGAAGCGAGGAATTCACCCCTCCACTTT. This codes for CASSLEARNSPLHF.

This clonotype turned up a few times. This chain connects TRBV24-1 to TRBJ2-5; 7 nucleotides line up with TRBD2. Germline-derived CDR1 and CDR2 are KGHDR and SFDVKD. Trimming cost V 3 bases and J 5 bases; bases outside gene matches: 8. The CDR3 has 15 residues. CDR3 amino acids: CATSDPLKGGETQYF. The CDR3, as DNA: TGTGCCACCAGTGATCCGCTGAAGGGAGGGGAGACCCAGTACTTC.

CDR3 nucleotide sequence: TGCGCCAGCAGCTTGGTGGGGGGACCCCCTCAAGAGACCCAGTACTTC. Residues: CASSLVGGPPQETQYF. The chain recombines TRBV5-1 with TRBJ2-5; maybe TRBD2 (6 bases). The CDR3 consists of 16 residues. Trimming removed 0 bases from V and 2 bases from J, with 14 bases in between. CDR1 is SGHRS, CDR2 YFSETQ, per germline. Full variable domain (remainder filled in from reference TRBV5-1 and TRBJ2-5): KAGVTQTPRYLIKTRGQQVTLSCSPISGHRSVSWYQQTPGQGLQFLFEYFSETQRNKGNFPGRFSGRQFSNSRSEMNVSTLELGDSALYLCASSLVGGPPQETQYFGPGTRLLVL.

The chain recombines TRBV10-3 with TRBJ1-1; D is perhaps TRBD1 (5 bases). Trimming cost V 0 bases and J 3 bases, with 20 bases left between them. The CDR3 covers 18 residues. Germline V gene data show CDR1 as ENHRY and CDR2 as SYGVKD. DNA of the CDR3: TGTGCCATCAGTGAGTCGACGGGACGTTTAGGCGGGGACACTGAAGCTTTCTTT. It yields the protein CAISESTGRLGGDTEAFF.

Comment on this clonotype: At one end the junction does not follow the germline gene, possibly because of a read error. V gene TRBV12-3 or TRBV12-4 combines with J gene TRBJ2-7; D remains ambiguous. There are 15 residues in the CDR3. The CDR3 DNA sequence: TGTTCCAGCAGTTTGGGCGGAGCCCTCTCCTACGAGCAGTACTTC. Amino acid sequence: CSSSLGGALSYEQYF.

The chain has TRBV7-2 and TRBJ2-5; the match to TRBD2 covers 10 bases. The V gene end was trimmed by 2 bases and the J gene end by 5 bases; junction bases not matched to a gene: 11. Germline V gene data show CDR1 as SGHTA and CDR2 as FQGNSA. CDR3 length equals 17 residues. This CDR3 is CASSLRTSGPRVETQYF. In DNA, the CDR3 is TGTGCCAGCAGCTTACGGACTAGCGGCCCTAGGGTGGAGACCCAGTACTTC.

This clonotype was observed a few times. The chain is built from TRBV6-6 and TRBJ1-1; D uncertain. This CDR3 has 12 residues. The germline gives CDR1 MNHNY, CDR2 SVGAGI (reference sequence). V lost 2 bases and J lost 5, with 6 bases in between. In DNA form, the CDR3 reads TGTGCCAGCAGTTACCAGTATACTGAAGCTTTCTTT. Encoded protein: CASSYQYTEAFF.

This clonotype showed up many times. The chain links TRBV5-1 to TRBJ1-5; weak D call: TRBD1 (5 bases). This CDR3 is 15 amino acids long. The germline V gene has CDR1 SGHRS and CDR2 YFSETQ. V was trimmed by 4 bases and J by 1 base, leaving 12 bases between them. CDR3 DNA sequence: TGCGCCAGCAGCCGGGACGTGGGGAGCAATCAGCCCCAGCATTTT. Protein product: CASSRDVGSNQPQHF. Full variable domain (remainder filled in from reference TRBV5-1 and TRBJ1-5): KAGVTQTPRYLIKTRGQQVTLSCSPISGHRSVSWYQQTPGQGLQFLFEYFSETQRNKGNFPGRFSGRQFSNSRSEMNVSTLELGDSALYLCASSRDVGSNQPQHFGDGTRLSIL.

The chain uses TRBV10-3 and TRBJ2-3, with D possibly TRBD1 on 6 matching bases. This CDR3 has 13 amino acids. V shed 2 bases and J shed 4 bases, with 7 bases lying between them. Per germline, CDR1 ENHRY and CDR2 SYGVKD. The CDR3 DNA sequence: TGTGCCATCAGTGAGGGACAGCCAGATACGCAGTATTTT. Its protein is CAISEGQPDTQYF.

The chain links TRBV2 to TRBJ1-5; D gene ambiguous. The CDR3 totals 17 residues. Germline V CDR1 and CDR2: SNHLY, FYNNEI. V shed 3 bases and J shed 4 bases, with 19 bases lying between them. CDR3 sequence (DNA): TGTGCCAGCAGTGATAAAGGAAAGATGATAGCAAATCAGCCCCAGCATTTT. The encoded protein is CASSDKGKMIANQPQHF.

There are a few counts of this clonotype. The rearrangement joins TRBV10-3 to TRBJ2-1; 8 bases are shared with TRBD1. The CDR3 has 17 residues. Germline CDR1 reads ENHRY; CDR2 reads SYGVKD. J was trimmed by 4 bases and V by 4 bases; bases with no gene match: 12. The CDR3 region is CAISASLTGEWYNEQFF. DNA of the CDR3: TGTGCCATCAGTGCTTCTTTGACAGGGGAGTGGTACAATGAGCAGTTCTTC.

The CDR3, as DNA: TGTGCCAGCAGTATGACAGGGTTGGGAGAGCAGTACTTC. It is translated as CASSMTGLGEQYF. The chain uses TRBV6-1 and TRBJ2-7, with 7 bases matching TRBD1. The CDR3 extends over 13 amino acids. The junction had 8 bases not matched to a gene; V was cut back by 5 bases and J by 7 bases. The germline V gene has CDR1 MNHNS and CDR2 SASEGT.

This sequence joins TRBV14 and TRBJ2-7, with 7 positions matching TRBD1. Germline assignment: CDR1 SGHDN and CDR2 FVKESK. Trimming cost V 3 bases and J 2 bases; bases outside gene matches: 10. CDR3 length equals 16 residues. The DNA of the CDR3 is TGTGCCAGCAGCCACAAGGGACAGATGAGAACCTACGAGCAGTACTTC. This translates into CASSHKGQMRTYEQYF.

This clonotype has more than one count but fewer than ten. This chain joins TRBV3-1 and TRBJ2-1; 9 bases align to TRBD1. There are 16 residues in the CDR3. V was clipped by 3 bases and J by 3 bases; unmatched bases: 6. The V gene's germline CDR1 is LGHDT and CDR2 YNNKEL (reference sequence). CDR3 amino acids: CASSHVTGGFYNEQFF. In DNA, the CDR3 is TGTGCCAGCAGCCACGTCACAGGGGGCTTCTACAATGAGCAGTTCTTC.

This clonotype occurred many times. CDR3 bases: TGTGCCAGCAGCTTAGTAGCGGGGGGTCTCCAAGAGACCCAGTACTTC. Translated: CASSLVAGGLQETQYF. The chain couples TRBV11-2 to TRBJ2-5, with 10 bases fitting TRBD2. The junction had 3 bases not matched to a gene; V was cut back by 1 base and J by 1 base. Germline assignment: CDR1 SGHAT and CDR2 FQNNGV. The CDR3 extends over 16 amino acids.

This chain joins TRBV18 and TRBJ2-7; D may match TRBD1 or TRBD2 (5 bases each). The CDR3 spans 15 residues. Germline V gene data show CDR1 as KGHSH and CDR2 as LQKENI. Trimming left V 8 bases short and J 6 bases short, with 23 bases between. The CDR3 here is CASTTSAGSSLEQYF. The CDR3, as DNA: TGTGCCAGCACCACTTCTGCAGGGAGTTCCCTCGAGCAGTACTTC.

This clonotype was counted only a few times. This chain links TRBV5-1 with TRBJ2-2; 11 nucleotides match TRBD1. This CDR3 spans 16 amino acids. Germline assignment: CDR1 SGHRS and CDR2 YFSETQ. With 4 bases clipped from V and 0 bases from J, the junction kept 2 bases outside the gene matches. The DNA of the CDR3 is TGCGCCAGCAGCGGGGGACAGGGGGCGAACACCGGGGAGCTGTTTTTT. It yields the protein CASSGGQGANTGELFF.

The chain is built from TRBV28 and TRBJ2-2; tentatively, D is TRBD1 (5 bases). The germline V gene encodes CDR1 MDHEN and CDR2 SYDVKM. V lost 1 base and J 0 bases, leaving 12 bases between the germline ends. The CDR3 has 17 residues. The CDR3 DNA reads TGTGCCAGCAGTTTATCAGGGCAGAACGCGAACACCGGGGAGCTGTTTTTT. Translating gives CASSLSGQNANTGELFF.

This clonotype was recorded at least ten times. The V and J genes are TRBV25-1 and TRBJ2-3; 8 nucleotides match TRBD1. The CDR3 has 16 residues. The trim removed 3 bases at V and 0 bases at J, leaving 5 bases unmatched. Germline-derived CDR1 and CDR2 are MGHDK and SYGVNS. The CDR3 DNA sequence: TGTGCCAGCAGTGACGGAACAGGGGGAAGCACAGATACGCAGTATTTT. Its translation: CASSDGTGGSTDTQYF. The variable domain in full, with the rest retrieved from reference TRBV25-1 and TRBJ2-3, is EADIYQTPRYLVIGTGKKITLECSQTMGHDKMYWYQQDPGMELHLIHYSYGVNSTEKGDLSSESTVSRIRTEHFPLTLESARPSHTSQYLCASSDGTGGSTDTQYFGPGTRLTVL.

This clonotype has a handful of counts. The chain uses TRBV5-5 and TRBJ1-6; the match to TRBD1 covers 7 bases. The V segment lost 0 bases and the J segment 7 bases; nucleotides outside the gene matches: 10. The CDR3 is 17 residues long. From germline, CDR1 is SGHKS and CDR2 YYEKEE (reference sequence). CDR3 in amino acids: CASSLGPLTGRNSPLHF. The CDR3 bases are TGTGCCAGCAGCTTGGGACCCTTGACAGGGAGGAATTCACCCCTCCACTTT.

This clonotype was picked up a small number of times. The V and J genes are TRBV29-1 and TRBJ2-1; the match to TRBD2 covers 11 bases. The CDR3 totals 16 residues. The V segment lost 3 bases and the J segment 2 bases; nucleotides outside the gene matches: 6. Germline CDR1 and CDR2: SQVTM and ANQGSEA. The CDR3 nucleotides are TGCAGCGTTGACGGACAGGGACTAGCGGCCTACAATGAGCAGTTCTTC. It is translated as CSVDGQGLAAYNEQFF.

This clonotype showed up just a few times. The V and J genes are TRBV6-5 and TRBJ1-6; possibly TRBD1 for D (6 bases). V was trimmed by 3 bases and J by 9 bases, leaving 18 bases between them. Germline-derived CDR1 and CDR2 are MNHEY and SVGAGI. The CDR3 runs 16 residues. CDR3 in DNA: TGTGCCAGCAGTTATCAACCGGGGGCCCAATTTTCACCCCTCCACTTT. Protein sequence: CASSYQPGAQFSPLHF.

This clonotype was counted at least ten times. The V gene is TRBV5-1, the J gene TRBJ2-1, with D hard to call. V was pared by 2 bases and J by 0 bases, with 12 bases between. CDR3 size: 16 residues. The germline CDR1 and CDR2 sequences are SGHRS and YFSETQ. The CDR3 spells CASSFAQVASYNEQFF. The DNA of the CDR3 is TGCGCCAGCAGCTTCGCCCAGGTGGCCTCCTACAATGAGCAGTTCTTC.